The 26 T cell receptor beta chains in this list originate from one sample, sequenced in a study of blood T cell repertoires in COVID-19. TCRdb's copy holds only in-frame clones and misses some; the assay was immunoSEQ multiplex PCR. This sample has 95,000 to 110,000 clones, with under 95% found just once. Sequenced sample: peripheral blood. The origin of the receptors is a woman between 25 and 40 years old with acute or convalescent COVID-19.

The chain combines TRBV3-1 (or the pseudogene TRBV3-2) with TRBJ2-2, with no clear D. Germline V gives CDR1 LGHDT, CDR2 YNNKEL (reference sequence). The V end lost 4 bases, the J end lost 4 bases, and 7 bases lay between the germline ends. This CDR3 is built from 13 residues. In DNA form, the CDR3 reads TGTGCCAGCAGCCCAGTTGTCACCGGGGAGCTGTTTTTT. This sequence encodes CASSPVVTGELFF.

This clone is a singleton in its sample. The chain joins TRBV10-2 to TRBJ2-3; 15 bases agree with TRBD2. This CDR3 is built from 16 residues. With V trimmed by 6 bases and J by 5 bases, 6 bases remained unmatched. The germline CDR1 and CDR2 sequences are WSHSY and SAAADI. The CDR3 is CASRGTSGGLGDTQYF. The CDR3 nucleotides are TGCGCCAGCAGGGGGACTAGCGGGGGGCTGGGAGATACGCAGTATTTT.

J is TRBJ1-1 and V is TRBV3-1 (or the pseudogene TRBV3-2); no reliable D call. The CDR3 covers 14 residues. Germline V gene lookup returns CDR1 LGHDT and CDR2 YNNKEL (reference sequence). V lost 2 bases and J 1 base, leaving 8 bases between the germline ends. The CDR3 DNA reads TGTGCCAGCAGCCAAATTAGAAAGAACACTGAAGCTTTCTTT. This gives the protein CASSQIRKNTEAFF.

The chain employs TRBV28 and TRBJ1-5, with 11 bases that match TRBD1. There are 15 residues in the CDR3. The V gene end was trimmed by 9 bases and the J gene end by 0 bases; junction bases not matched to a gene: 4. In germline, CDR1 is MDHEN, CDR2 SYDVKM. CDR3 sequence: CASRTGGGSNQPQHF. As DNA, the CDR3 is TGTGCCAGTCGGACAGGGGGCGGTAGCAATCAGCCCCAGCATTTT.

The CDR3 DNA reads TGTGCCAGCAGCCCTTCGGGGGGGCTCACTGAAGCTTTCTTT. Translating it yields CASSPSGGLTEAFF. This chain links TRBV27 with TRBJ1-1; a possible D gene is TRBD1 (6 bases). V was cut by 6 bases and J by 4 bases, with 15 bases left in between. CDR1 and CDR2 from the germline V gene are MNHEY and SMNVEV (reference sequence). The CDR3 sequence is 14 residues long.

CDR3 bases: TGTGCCACCAGCAGAGTGCGGGAGGTGAACACTGAAGCTTTCTTT. This translates into CATSRVREVNTEAFF. This chain uses TRBV15 with TRBJ1-1; no firm D call. This CDR3 has 15 residues. Germline CDR1 is LNHNV and CDR2 is YYDKDF (reference sequence). V was pared by 1 base and J by 0 bases, with 9 bases between. Together with reference TRBV15 and TRBJ1-1, the CDR3 gives the full variable domain: DAMVIQNPRYQVTQFGKPVTLSCSQTLNHNVMYWYQQKSSQAPKLLFHYYDKDFNNEADTPDNFQSRRPNTSFCFLDIRSPGLGDTAMYLCATSRVREVNTEAFFGQGTRLTVV.

This sequence joins TRBV14 and TRBJ1-1, with D possibly matching TRBD1 (5 bases). The CDR3 consists of 13 residues. With 5 bases removed from V and 1 base from J, the gap between germline ends came to 8 bases. CDR1 is SGHDN and CDR2 is FVKESK in the germline V gene. CDR3 residues: CASSGQGNTEAFF. DNA of the CDR3: TGTGCCAGCAGCGGGCAGGGGAACACTGAAGCTTTCTTT. The entire variable domain, with the rest obtained from reference TRBV14 and TRBJ1-1, is as follows: EAGVTQFPSHSVIEKGQTVTLRCDPISGHDNLYWYRRVMGKEIKFLLHFVKESKQDESGMPNNRFLAERTGGTYSTLKVQPAELEDSGVYFCASSGQGNTEAFFGQGTRLTVV.

The chain links TRBV15 to TRBJ2-1; 10 nucleotides agree with TRBD2. With 1 base clipped from V and 3 bases from J, the junction kept 6 bases outside the gene matches. Germline CDR1 LNHNV, CDR2 YYDKDF (reference sequence). The CDR3 has 17 residues. The CDR3 loop is CATSRASGGAFYNEQFF. The CDR3 DNA reads as TGTGCCACCAGCAGAGCCAGCGGGGGGGCCTTCTACAATGAGCAGTTCTTC.

The V call is TRBV10-3, the J call TRBJ2-3; perhaps TRBD2 as D (5 bases). Per the germline V gene, CDR1 is ENHRY and CDR2 is SYGVKD. With 8 bases removed from V and 2 bases from J, the gap between germline ends came to 8 bases. The CDR3 spans 12 residues. CDR3 nucleotide sequence: TGTGCCATCGCAGCGGACACAGATACGCAGTATTTT. Protein sequence: CAIAADTDTQYF.

V usage is TRBV29-1 and J usage is TRBJ1-1, with 7 bases that match TRBD1. CDR3 length: 13 amino acids. V was pared by 4 bases and J by 3 bases, with 5 bases of the junction left unmatched. Germline-derived CDR1 and CDR2 are SQVTM and ANQGSEA. In nucleotides, the CDR3 is TGCAGCGTTGCCCGCAGGGGGGACACTGAAGCTTTCTTT. Amino acids: CSVARRGDTEAFF.

This chain uses TRBV9 with TRBJ2-4, with D possibly matching TRBD2 (7 bases). V shed 0 bases and J shed 5 bases, with 12 bases lying between them. The CDR3 has 15 amino acids. The germline CDR1 and CDR2 sequences are SGDLS and YYNGEE. The CDR3 spells CASSVGGGAENIQYF. The CDR3 coding sequence is TGTGCCAGCAGCGTAGGGGGGGGCGCCGAAAACATTCAGTACTTC.

CDR3 sequence: CASSPSKRGEFF. The CDR3 nucleotides read TGTGCCAGCAGTCCCAGCAAGCGGGGGGAGTTCTTC. The genes are TRBV12-3 or TRBV12-4 and TRBJ2-1; 9 bases fit TRBD2. The CDR3 totals 12 residues. J lost 14 bases, V lost 5 bases, and 7 bases had no gene match.

This rearrangement joins TRBV6-2 or TRBV6-3 to TRBJ1-6, with D possibly matching TRBD1 (5 bases). Germline values: CDR1 MNHEY, CDR2 SVGEGT. This CDR3 comprises 13 residues. Trimming took 6 bases from V and 8 from J, leaving 11 bases between them. The DNA for the CDR3 is TGTGCCAGCAGCCGAGGAGGGGATTCACCCCTCCACTTT. It encodes CASSRGGDSPLHF.

The chain has TRBV7-8 and TRBJ2-7; TRBD2 matches 10 bases. Germline lookup yields CDR1 SGHVS and CDR2 FQNEAQ. V lost 0 bases and J lost 6; bases outside the gene matches: 8. The CDR3 loop spans 16 amino acids. In nucleotides, the CDR3 is TGTGCCAGCAGCTTAGCCAGCGGGAGGGCCTGGGCCGAGCAGTACTTC. It translates to CASSLASGRAWAEQYF.

The V call is TRBV19, the J call TRBJ1-5; D might be TRBD1 (5 bases). Between the trimmed V and J ends, which lost 4 bases and 2 bases, there was a span of 15 bases. The V gene's germline CDR1 is LNHDA and CDR2 SQIVND (reference sequence). The CDR3 is 16 residues long. CDR3 protein: CASSTNQGFGNQPQHF. As DNA, the CDR3 is TGTGCCAGTAGTACCAACCAGGGTTTCGGCAATCAGCCCCAGCATTTT. Filled out from reference TRBV19 and TRBJ1-5, the complete variable domain reads DGGITQSPKYLFRKEGQNVTLSCEQNLNHDAMYWYRQDPGQGLRLIYYSQIVNDFQKGDIAEGYSVSREKKESFPLTVTSAQKNPTAFYLCASSTNQGFGNQPQHFGDGTRLSIL.

This clone was recorded once. The chain joins TRBV19 to TRBJ2-2; a possible D gene is TRBD2 (6 bases). CDR3 length: 15 residues. Trimming shortened V by 7 bases and J by 3 bases, and 15 bases separated the two germline ends. Germline V gene data show CDR1 as LNHDA and CDR2 as SQIVND (reference sequence). The CDR3 protein is CASTSDGGYTGELFF. In DNA form, the CDR3 reads TGTGCCAGTACCTCGGATGGGGGGTACACCGGGGAGCTGTTTTTT.

This clone occurred once. The chain combines TRBV5-1 with TRBJ1-2; possible D gene TRBD1, 5 bases. Germline CDR1 and CDR2: SGHRS and YFSETQ. This CDR3 region has 13 residues. V lost 0 bases to trimming and J lost 5 bases, with 8 bases between them. The DNA for the CDR3 is TGCGCCAGCAGCTTGGCAGGGTTTTATGGCTACACCTTC. Encoded protein: CASSLAGFYGYTF. Full variable domain (missing parts from reference TRBV5-1 and TRBJ1-2): KAGVTQTPRYLIKTRGQQVTLSCSPISGHRSVSWYQQTPGQGLQFLFEYFSETQRNKGNFPGRFSGRQFSNSRSEMNVSTLELGDSALYLCASSLAGFYGYTFGSGTRLTVV.

This clone showed up just once. The rearrangement uses TRBV6-5 and TRBJ1-6; the match to TRBD1 covers 12 bases. CDR1 and CDR2 (germline): MNHEY, SVGAGI. V trimming: 8 bases; J trimming: 14 bases; junction bases outside the gene matches: 10. The CDR3 has 14 amino acids. The CDR3 here is CASGPGQGARALHF. CDR3 nucleotides: TGTGCCAGCGGACCGGGACAGGGGGCGAGGGCCCTCCACTTT.

The CDR3 region is CASSYTGHNQPQHF. DNA of the CDR3: TGTGCCAGCAGTTATACAGGGCACAATCAGCCCCAGCATTTT. The chain couples TRBV7-2 to TRBJ1-5, with D perhaps matching TRBD1 (6 bases). The length of the CDR3 is 14 residues. The germline V gene encodes CDR1 SGHTA and CDR2 FQGNSA. V was clipped by 6 bases and J by 3 bases, with 12 bases between them.

The sample holds a few counts of this clone. V usage is TRBV27 and J usage is TRBJ2-2; 9 positions agree with TRBD1. The CDR3 totals 15 residues. Germline V gives CDR1 MNHEY, CDR2 SMNVEV (reference sequence). The V and J ends lost 8 bases and 8 bases, in that order; junction bases with no gene match: 12. The CDR3 DNA follows: TGTGCCAGCTCACACGGGACAGGGTCTGCTGGGGAGCTGTTTTTT. Translating gives CASSHGTGSAGELFF.

The chain recombines TRBV27 with TRBJ2-2, with 11 positions matching TRBD2. Trimming removed 4 bases from V and 5 bases from J; junction bases left unmatched: 6. The CDR3 totals 16 residues. The germline V gene has CDR1 MNHEY and CDR2 SMNVEV (reference sequence). The CDR3 nucleotides are TGTGCCAGCAGTTATAGCGGGGGGGCTCGGACCGGGGAGCTGTTTTTT. This encodes CASSYSGGARTGELFF.

The rearrangement joins TRBV27 to TRBJ2-5; 8 positions match TRBD1. The junction had 10 bases not matched to a gene; V was cut back by 2 bases and J by 2 bases. This CDR3 has 17 residues. CDR1 is MNHEY and CDR2 is SMNVEV in the germline V gene (reference sequence). The CDR3 nucleotides are TGTGCCAGCAGTTTAATCGGGACAGGCCAAGTGCAAGAGACCCAGTACTTC. Its translation is CASSLIGTGQVQETQYF.

V is TRBV25-1 and J is TRBJ1-5, with a possible D match to TRBD1 (6 bases). Germline V CDR1 and CDR2: MGHDK, SYGVNS. This CDR3 contains 13 residues. Trimming stripped 6 bases from V and 3 bases from J, with 9 bases between. CDR3 protein: CASRGQNNQPQHF. Written as DNA, the CDR3 is TGTGCCAGCAGAGGACAGAACAATCAGCCCCAGCATTTT. The variable domain in full, completed from reference TRBV25-1 and TRBJ1-5, reads EADIYQTPRYLVIGTGKKITLECSQTMGHDKMYWYQQDPGMELHLIHYSYGVNSTEKGDLSSESTVSRIRTEHFPLTLESARPSHTSQYLCASRGQNNQPQHFGDGTRLSIL.

The genes are TRBV27 and TRBJ1-4; D gene uncertain. In germline, CDR1 is MNHEY, CDR2 SMNVEV (reference sequence). Trimming cost V 6 bases and J 0 bases, with 8 bases left between them. The CDR3 covers 14 residues. Here the CDR3 reads CASRVYATNEKLFF. In nucleotides, the CDR3 is TGTGCCAGCAGGGTCTATGCAACTAATGAAAAACTGTTTTTT.

This chain links TRBV21-1 with TRBJ1-5; TRBD1 reflects the table's D call only, with no check against the DNA. TRBV21-1 is labeled a pseudogene. The CDR3 is made up of 14 amino acids. Here the CDR3 reads CASSTDRFNQPQHF. The CDR3 bases are TGTGCCAGCAGCACGGACAGGTTTAATCAGCCCCAGCATTTT.

The V and J genes are TRBV4-3 and TRBJ2-1; TRBD1 is a possible D gene (6 bases). Looked up from germline, CDR1 is LGHNA and CDR2 is YSLEER. The CDR3 is 17 amino acids. V shed 1 base and J shed 8 bases, with 21 bases lying between them. CDR3 sequence: CASSQVPQGNLMDEQFF. DNA of the CDR3: TGCGCCAGCAGCCAAGTCCCTCAGGGGAACTTGATGGATGAGCAGTTCTTC.